The 23 T cell receptor beta chains presented below share a single source sample, sequenced in a study of blood T cells in healthy people across ages. A J-beta primer mix and a sample-barcoded 5' primer were used in a second PCR of about 7 to 11 cycles. TCRdb ran MiXCR on the 5' RACE reads and lists one entry per CDR3 protein. The data show fewer than 950,000 distinct CDR3 sequences, less than 70% seen once. Sequencing input: blood. Every receptor here comes from a man older than 75 in good health.

J is TRBJ1-2 and V is TRBV7-9; 12 positions match TRBD1. The ends lost 4 bases at V and 8 bases at J; junction bases unmatched: 5. Per the germline V gene, CDR1 is SEHNR and CDR2 is FQNEAQ (reference sequence). There are 14 residues in the CDR3. As DNA, the CDR3 is TGTGCCAGCAGCTCGGGACAGGGGGCGCGGGGCTACACCTTC. It translates to CASSSGQGARGYTF.

The genes are TRBV27 and TRBJ2-6; maybe TRBD1 (6 bases). Per germline, CDR1 MNHEY and CDR2 SMNVEV (reference sequence). V lost 2 bases, J lost 0 bases, and 11 bases lay in between. This CDR3 region has 17 residues. The CDR3 spells CASSLAQGLSGANVLTF. CDR3 in DNA: TGTGCCAGCAGTTTAGCACAGGGCCTCTCTGGGGCCAACGTCCTGACTTTC.

As to this clonotype: Germline and junction disagree at one end, which may indicate a read error. The rearrangement joins TRBV25-1 to TRBJ2-5; D is unresolved. The CDR3 sequence is 12 residues long. The germline gives CDR1 MGHDK, CDR2 SYGVNS. Written as DNA, the CDR3 is TGTGCCGGCAGCTCCCTGCAAGAGACCCAGTACTTC. Encoded protein: CAGSSLQETQYF.

The rearrangement links TRBV20-1 to TRBJ2-7; TRBD2 is a possible D gene (5 bases). V was pared by 6 bases and J by 2 bases, with 14 bases between. Germline V gene sequence: CDR1 DFQATT, CDR2 SNEGSKA (reference sequence). The CDR3 consists of 13 residues. The CDR3 spells CSAPNQRTYEQYF. In DNA, the CDR3 is TGCAGTGCCCCCAACCAGCGGACCTACGAGCAGTACTTC.

The gene calls are TRBV6-2 or TRBV6-3 and TRBJ2-1, with a tentative D call TRBD2 (6 bases). Germline CDR1 is MNHEY and CDR2 is SVGEGT. Trimming left V 9 bases short and J 5 bases short, with 17 bases between. The CDR3 totals 14 residues. Here the CDR3 reads CASTTGEAHNEQFF. The CDR3 nucleotides read TGTGCCAGTACGACGGGAGAGGCCCACAATGAGCAGTTCTTC.

The chain combines TRBV5-1 with TRBJ2-1, with 11 bases lining up with TRBD1. This CDR3 is 15 amino acids long. The V and J ends lost 0 bases and 4 bases, in that order; junction bases with no gene match: 0. The germline V gene encodes CDR1 SGHRS and CDR2 YFSETQ. This chain's CDR3 is CASSLGDRGYNEQFF. The CDR3 nucleotides read TGCGCCAGCAGCTTGGGGGACAGGGGGTACAATGAGCAGTTCTTC.

The CDR3 is CASSPVQGIRETQYF. CDR3 sequence (DNA): TGTGCCAGCAGCCCTGTCCAGGGAATTAGGGAGACCCAGTACTTC. This rearrangement joins TRBV12-3 or TRBV12-4 to TRBJ2-4; maybe TRBD1 (5 bases). The J call could be wrong; TRBJ2-5 is a better fit for the DNA end. This CDR3 has 15 amino acids.

This clonotype has only a few counts. The genes are TRBV12-3 or TRBV12-4 and TRBJ1-5; the D is unclear. This CDR3 contains 13 residues. Between the trimmed V and J ends, which lost 3 bases and 5 bases, there was a span of 8 bases. The CDR3 here is CASSLMADQPQHF. In nucleotides, the CDR3 is TGTGCCAGCAGTTTGATGGCGGATCAGCCCCAGCATTTT.

V gene TRBV6-4 combines with J gene TRBJ2-1, with TRBD2 matching over 9 bases. Looked up from germline, CDR1 is MRHNA and CDR2 is SNTAGT. J was trimmed by 5 bases and V by 7 bases; bases with no gene match: 12. The CDR3 loop spans 16 amino acids. CDR3 loop: CASTLAGMSYHNEQFF. CDR3 nucleotide sequence: TGTGCCAGCACTCTAGCGGGAATGTCTTATCACAATGAGCAGTTCTTC.

The chain uses TRBV6-4 and TRBJ1-2, with 8 bases fitting TRBD1. CDR1 is MRHNA and CDR2 is SNTAGT in the germline V gene. CDR3 length: 19 amino acids. Trimming removed 0 bases from V and 5 bases from J; junction bases left unmatched: 17. The CDR3 DNA reads TGTGCCAGCAGTGACTCCCTGGGACAGGTCCACCTCAGGACGTATGGCTACACCTTC. Translated: CASSDSLGQVHLRTYGYTF.

This clonotype was found a few times. The V gene is TRBV9, the J gene TRBJ2-3, with a possible D match to TRBD1 (5 bases). This CDR3 spans 17 amino acids. V lost 0 bases to trimming and J lost 2 bases, with 16 bases between them. Germline CDR1 reads SGDLS; CDR2 reads YYNGEE. CDR3 sequence: CASSVGPTRADTDTQYF. The CDR3 DNA follows: TGTGCCAGCAGCGTAGGTCCGACCAGGGCCGACACAGATACGCAGTATTTT. Based on the CDR3 plus reference TRBV9 and TRBJ2-3, the full variable domain is DSGVTQTPKHLITATGQRVTLRCSPRSGDLSVYWYQQSLDQGLQFLIQYYNGEERAKGNILERFSAQQFPDLHSELNLSSLELGDSALYFCASSVGPTRADTDTQYFGPGTRLTVL.

This clonotype has just a few counts. V gene TRBV29-1 combines with J gene TRBJ1-1, with D possibly being TRBD1 (6 bases). The V gene's germline CDR1 is SQVTM and CDR2 ANQGSEA. Between the trimmed V and J ends, which lost 3 bases and 1 base, there was a span of 12 bases. This CDR3 is built from 14 residues. CDR3 region: CSVDSGATNTEAFF. CDR3 DNA: TGCAGCGTTGATTCAGGGGCTACGAACACTGAAGCTTTCTTT.

At least ten counts were recorded for this clonotype. This chain uses TRBV29-1 with TRBJ2-7; D perhaps matches TRBD2 (6 bases). Germline CDR1 reads SQVTM; CDR2 reads ANQGSEA. Trimming pared 6 bases from V and 2 bases from J, leaving 23 bases between. The CDR3 consists of 16 residues. CDR3 sequence (DNA): TGCAGCGTCGAATTACAGAAAGCGGGTGATACCTACGAGCAGTACTTC. It is translated as CSVELQKAGDTYEQYF.

The chain joins TRBV6-6 to TRBJ2-4, with 7 nucleotides matching TRBD1. The end of the DNA aligns better with TRBJ2-7, so the J call may be wrong. This CDR3 spans 14 amino acids. Germline V gene lookup returns CDR1 MNHNY and CDR2 SVGAGI (reference sequence). The CDR3 DNA is TGTGCCAGCAGTTACGTTACAGGGGAAGCCGAGCAGTACTTC. Encoded protein: CASSYVTGEAEQYF.

This chain uses TRBV6-1 with TRBJ1-2; D is undetermined. CDR1 and CDR2 from the germline V gene are MNHNS and SASEGT. V lost 2 bases to trimming and J lost 7 bases, with 5 bases between them. The CDR3 is made up of 11 amino acids. The CDR3 nucleotides are TGTGCCAGCAGTGAATTTTCTGGCTACACCTTC. Translated: CASSEFSGYTF.

V is TRBV2 and J is TRBJ2-6; D uncertain. From germline, CDR1 is SNHLY and CDR2 FYNNEI. Between the trimmed V and J ends, which lost 8 bases and 0 bases, there was a span of 11 bases. This CDR3 comprises 15 residues. The CDR3 DNA is TGTGCCAGCGGTCTTCAGCTCTCTGGGGCCAACGTCCTGACTTTC. It codes for CASGLQLSGANVLTF.

The chain uses TRBV9 and TRBJ2-7, with D possibly being TRBD2 (5 bases). This CDR3 is built from 14 residues. The V gene's germline CDR1 is SGDLS and CDR2 YYNGEE. V lost 0 bases to trimming and J lost 6 bases, with 13 bases between them. CDR3 residues: CASSVGMDEGEQYF. Here the CDR3 DNA reads TGTGCCAGCAGCGTAGGAATGGACGAGGGCGAGCAGTACTTC. The complete variable domain, with remaining parts taken from reference TRBV9 and TRBJ2-7, reads DSGVTQTPKHLITATGQRVTLRCSPRSGDLSVYWYQQSLDQGLQFLIQYYNGEERAKGNILERFSAQQFPDLHSELNLSSLELGDSALYFCASSVGMDEGEQYFGPGTRLTVT.

The rearrangement links TRBV7-3 to TRBJ2-4; D possibly corresponds to TRBD1 (6 bases). Between the trimmed V and J ends, which lost 5 bases and 7 bases, there was a span of 18 bases. The CDR3 is 15 amino acids. CDR1 SGHTA and CDR2 FQGTGA come from the germline V gene. The CDR3, as DNA: TGTGCCAGCAGCCCTGGGACACCTCCGGCGAACATTCAGTACTTC. Translating gives CASSPGTPPANIQYF.

The chain employs TRBV12-3 or TRBV12-4 and TRBJ2-3; 7 bases match TRBD1. Losses at the gene ends were 7 bases for V and 14 bases for J; bases not matched to a gene: 21. The CDR3 spans 15 residues. This CDR3 reads CASTDYRGPRRYAYF. In nucleotides, the CDR3 is TGTGCCAGCACCGATTACAGGGGCCCAAGGAGATACGCGTATTTT.

V is TRBV7-2 and J is TRBJ1-1; a weak D match, TRBD1 (6 bases). The V end was cut by 5 bases, the J end by 2 bases, with 12 bases between. Germline values: CDR1 SGHTA, CDR2 FQGNSA. The CDR3 runs 14 residues. The CDR3 nucleotides are TGTGCCAGCAGCCAAAGGACAGCAAACACTGAAGCTTTCTTT. It translates to CASSQRTANTEAFF.

This clonotype appeared many times. CDR3 nucleotides: TGCAGTGCCCAGGGGCCTGGGGCCAACGTCCTGACTTTC. It translates to CSAQGPGANVLTF. This chain joins TRBV20-1 and TRBJ2-6, with D possibly being TRBD1 (6 bases). This CDR3 is 13 amino acids long. V lost 6 bases to trimming and J lost 2 bases, with 8 bases between them. Germline CDR1 and CDR2: DFQATT and SNEGSKA (reference sequence).

This clonotype was detected only once. V usage is TRBV28 and J usage is TRBJ2-1, with TRBD2 as a possible D gene (5 bases). The CDR3 spans 15 residues. V was cut by 4 bases and J by 13 bases, with 23 bases left in between. Germline CDR1 is MDHEN and CDR2 is SYDVKM. CDR3 sequence: CASSSRTGYQETQFF. DNA of the CDR3: TGTGCCAGCAGTTCCCGGACGGGATACCAAGAGACCCAGTTCTTC.

The chain employs TRBV7-2 and TRBJ2-1; a weak D match, TRBD2 (6 bases). V shed 2 bases and J shed 8 bases, with 13 bases lying between them. This CDR3 region has 14 residues. CDR1 SGHTA and CDR2 FQGNSA come from the germline V gene. The CDR3 bases are TGTGCCAGCAGCTTACAATCGCGGGACCATGAGCAGTTCTTC. Its protein is CASSLQSRDHEQFF.